This T cell receptor beta chain was profiled in a study of blood T cell repertoires in COVID-19. Study summary: Specimens from acute and convalescent COVID-19 originated in the United States, Italy and Spain. T cells, B-cell-depleted T cells, or PBMCs supplied cDNA or gDNA.

CDR1 is LNHNV and CDR2 is YYDKDF in the germline V gene (reference sequence). The V segment lost 5 bases and the J segment 3 bases; nucleotides outside the gene matches: 9. The CDR3 sequence is 16 residues long. Per the original data handling: How many nucleated cells were present was estimated from reference gene primer amplification. TCRdb keeps only in-frame clones here, not all; method: immunoSEQ multiplex PCR. V and J calls and clone size are given by that table; D and trimming were obtained from the DNA. The profile shows some 130,000 clones, approximately 88% of them singletons. This receptor was obtained from a woman aged 30 to 39 who had recovered from COVID-19. Sequenced material: peripheral blood. The chain recombines TRBV15 with TRBJ2-3; 9 bases agree with TRBD2. CDR3 DNA sequence: TGTGCCACCAGCCCCTCTGCGGGAGGGAATACAGATACGCAGTATTTT. The encoded protein is CATSPSAGGNTDTQYF.